The rows below give T cell receptor beta chains drawn from one sample of a study of blood T cell repertoires in COVID-19. Sequenced by immunoSEQ multiplex PCR; TCRdb stores in-frame clones only, minus some. The repertoire holds 71,000 or so clones, with less than 90% as singletons. Sequencing used peripheral blood. The receptors were gathered from a man older than 75 in a cohort sampled during active COVID-19. The CDR3 runs from the conserved cysteine through the conserved F or W. The D gene is left open where the match is weak. Size is stated for part of the rows, as once, few or many counts, or as a class when the clone is expanded.

CASSLLGGARNTEAFF	TGTGCCAGCAGTTTATTAGGGGGGGCGCGGAACACTGAAGCTTTCTTT	NA	TRBV27	TRBJ1-1	NA
CASSQDQGLAYYNEQFF	TGTGCCAGCAGCCAAGATCAGGGACTAGCGTATTACAATGAGCAGTTCTTC	NA	TRBV4-2	TRBJ2-1	TRBD2
CASSQGQNYNSPLHF	TGTGCCAGCAGCCAAGGACAGAACTATAATTCACCCCTCCACTTT	NA	TRBV11-2	TRBJ1-6	NA
CASSTDGMSTEAFF	TGTGCCAGCAGCACCGACGGGATGTCCACTGAAGCTTTCTTT	NA	TRBV9	TRBJ1-1	NA
CASSPLGQEQYF	TGTGCCAGCAGCCCCCTAGGACAGGAGCAGTACTTC	NA	TRBV7-8	TRBJ2-7	NA
CASSSGRGRSGELFF	TGTGCCAGCAGCTCGGGAAGGGGGCGCTCCGGGGAGCTGTTTTTT	NA	TRBV5-4	TRBJ2-2	TRBD1
CASSPTVYGYTF	TGTGCCAGCAGCCCCACAGTCTATGGCTACACCTTC	NA	TRBV7-2	TRBJ1-2	NA
CASSSPGQRTGYTF	TGTGCCAGCAGTTCCCCGGGACAGAGAACTGGCTACACCTTC	NA	TRBV27	TRBJ1-2	TRBD1
CASSLPRGNTIYF	TGTGCCAGCAGTTTACCGAGAGGAAACACCATATATTTT	NA	TRBV12-3/TRBV12-4	TRBJ1-3	NA
CASGPADTEAFF	TGTGCCAGCGGCCCGGCGGACACTGAAGCTTTCTTT	few	TRBV6-6	TRBJ1-1	NA
CATSDSRPVRRNEQFF	TGTGCCACCAGTGATTCTAGGCCGGTTCGAAGGAATGAGCAGTTCTTC	NA	TRBV24-1	TRBJ2-1	NA
CASTERPGTKNIQYF	TGTGCCAGCACCGAAAGGCCAGGGACCAAAAACATTCAGTACTTC	NA	TRBV2	TRBJ2-4	NA
CASRDRGYEQYF	TGTGCCAGCAGGGACAGGGGCTACGAGCAGTACTTC	NA	TRBV2	TRBJ2-7	TRBD1
CASSLGTGGIGPYNEQFF	TGTGCCAGCAGTTTGGGGACAGGGGGCATCGGGCCCTACAATGAGCAGTTCTTC	NA	TRBV28	TRBJ2-1	TRBD1
CASSLDPSPSGGAGQYF	TGTGCCAGCAGCTTAGACCCTTCTCCTAGCGGGGGGGCCGGGCAGTACTTC	NA	TRBV11-3	TRBJ2-7	TRBD2
CASSLVRASHEKLFF	TGCGCCAGCAGCTTGGTCCGAGCTTCTCATGAAAAACTGTTTTTT	NA	TRBV5-1	TRBJ1-4	NA
CSVDFSNGANEKLFF	TGCAGCGTTGATTTCAGTAACGGAGCTAATGAAAAACTGTTTTTT	few	TRBV29-1	TRBJ1-4	NA
CASSLSGDTQYF	TGTGCCAGCAGTTTATCGGGGGATACGCAGTATTTT	NA	TRBV28	TRBJ2-3	NA
CASSPPGDTQYF	TGCGCCAGCAGCCCCCCAGGAGATACGCAGTATTTT	once	TRBV5-1	TRBJ2-3	NA
CASQQSSYNEQFF	TGCGCCAGCCAACAGAGCTCCTACAATGAGCAGTTCTTC	NA	TRBV10-2	TRBJ2-1	NA
CASSPGQGRDTQYF	TGTGCCAGCAGTCCCGGACAGGGTAGAGATACGCAGTATTTT	NA	TRBV28	TRBJ2-3	TRBD1